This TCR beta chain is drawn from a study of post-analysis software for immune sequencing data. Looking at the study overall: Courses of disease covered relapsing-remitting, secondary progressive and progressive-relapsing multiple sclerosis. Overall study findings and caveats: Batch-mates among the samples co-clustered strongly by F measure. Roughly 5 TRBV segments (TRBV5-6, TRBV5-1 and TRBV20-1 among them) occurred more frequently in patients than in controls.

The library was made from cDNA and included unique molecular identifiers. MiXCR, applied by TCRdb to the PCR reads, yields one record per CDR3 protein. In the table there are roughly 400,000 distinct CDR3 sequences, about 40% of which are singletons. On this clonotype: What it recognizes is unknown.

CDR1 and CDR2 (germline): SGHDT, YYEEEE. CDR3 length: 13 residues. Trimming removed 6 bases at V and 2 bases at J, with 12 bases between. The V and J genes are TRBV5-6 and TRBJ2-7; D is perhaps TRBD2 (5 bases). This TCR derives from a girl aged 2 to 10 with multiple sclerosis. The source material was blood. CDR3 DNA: TGTGCCAGCAAGAGGACTTCTACCTACGAGCAGTACTTC. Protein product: CASKRTSTYEQYF.